This TCR beta chain emerged from a study of shared clonotypes between healthy human individuals. The CDR3 is made up of 15 amino acids. Germline assignment: CDR1 MNHEY and CDR2 SMNVEV (reference sequence). Trimming removed 0 bases at V and 3 bases at J, with 12 bases between. Each subset's genomic DNA was shared equally among a number of immunoSEQ plates. In replicate PCRs of sorted subsets, roughly 190 ng DNA, approximately 30,000 T cell genomes, was used. Data came from immunoSEQ multiplex PCR; TCRdb stores just in-frame clones and leaves some out. This sample yields 2 million to 2.5 million clones, of which 90% to 95% are seen a single time; 0.39% belongs to the top ten.

The specimen was naive CD4+ T cells from PBMCs. Subset indicated: CD45RA+ positively selected. V and J are TRBV27 and TRBJ2-7; tentative D call: TRBD2 (5 bases). This TCR was sampled from a man aged 18 to 35 in good health. Some clones in this sample may be carry-over from other donors' samples. CDR3 protein: CASSLSVPRDYEQYF. The CDR3 bases are TGTGCCAGCAGTTTATCCGTCCCCCGGGACTACGAGCAGTACTTC.